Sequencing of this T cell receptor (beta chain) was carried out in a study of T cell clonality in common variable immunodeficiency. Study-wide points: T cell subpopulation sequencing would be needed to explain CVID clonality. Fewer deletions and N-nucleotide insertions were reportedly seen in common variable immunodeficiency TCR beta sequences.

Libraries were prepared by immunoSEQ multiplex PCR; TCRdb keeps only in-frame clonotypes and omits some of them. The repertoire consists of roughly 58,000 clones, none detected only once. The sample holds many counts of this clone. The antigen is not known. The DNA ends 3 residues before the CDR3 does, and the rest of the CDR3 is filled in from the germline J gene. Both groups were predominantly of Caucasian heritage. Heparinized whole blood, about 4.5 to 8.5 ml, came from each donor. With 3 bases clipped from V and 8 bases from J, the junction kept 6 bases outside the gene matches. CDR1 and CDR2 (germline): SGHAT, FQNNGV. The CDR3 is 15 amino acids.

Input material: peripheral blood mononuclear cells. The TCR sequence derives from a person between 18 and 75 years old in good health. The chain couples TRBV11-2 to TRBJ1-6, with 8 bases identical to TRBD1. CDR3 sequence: CASSFRTGSYSPLHF. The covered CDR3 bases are TGTGCCAGCAGCTTCCGGACAGGGTCCTATTCACCC.